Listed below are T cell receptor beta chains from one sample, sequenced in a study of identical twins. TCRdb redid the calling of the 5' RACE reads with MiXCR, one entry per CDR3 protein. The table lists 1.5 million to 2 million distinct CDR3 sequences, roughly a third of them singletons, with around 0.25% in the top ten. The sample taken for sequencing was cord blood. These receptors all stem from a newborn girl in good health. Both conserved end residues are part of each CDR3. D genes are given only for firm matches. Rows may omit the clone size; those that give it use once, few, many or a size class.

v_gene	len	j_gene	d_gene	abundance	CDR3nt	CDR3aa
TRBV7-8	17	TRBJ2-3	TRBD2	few	TGTGCCAGCAGCTCGAGACTAGCGGGAGCGGTCCCAGATACGCAGTATTTT	CASSSRLAGAVPDTQYF
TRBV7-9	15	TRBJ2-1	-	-	TGTGCCAGCAGCTCCCCACTGGGCTACAGGAATGAGCAGTTCTTC	CASSSPLGYRNEQFF
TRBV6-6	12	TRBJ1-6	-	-	TGTGCCAGCAAGGAGGGAACTTCACCCCTCCACTTT	CASKEGTSPLHF
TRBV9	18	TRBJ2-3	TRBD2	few	TGTGCCAGCAGCCCCACACATCCCGGGGGGGCCTCCACAGATACGCAGTATTTT	CASSPTHPGGASTDTQYF
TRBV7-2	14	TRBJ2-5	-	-	TGTGCCAGCAGCTGGACCCTACTCCAAGAGACCCAGTACTTC	CASSWTLLQETQYF
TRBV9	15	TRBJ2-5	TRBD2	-	TGTGCCAGCAGCGTAACTAGCGGGTACCAAGAGACCCAGTACTTC	CASSVTSGYQETQYF
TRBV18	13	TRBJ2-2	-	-	TGTGCCAGCTCACCACCGGCGCCCGGGGAGCTGTTTTTT	CASSPPAPGELFF
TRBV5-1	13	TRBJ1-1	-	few	TGCGCCAGCAGCAAGTCAGGGGTCACTGAAGCTTTCTTT	CASSKSGVTEAFF
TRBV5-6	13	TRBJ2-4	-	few	TGTGCCAGCAGCTTGCAGAGAAACCGGGAGCAGTACTTC	CASSLQRNREQYF
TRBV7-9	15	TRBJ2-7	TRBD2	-	TGTGCCAGCAGCGGACGAGGACTAGCGTCCTACGAGCAGTACTTC	CASSGRGLASYEQYF
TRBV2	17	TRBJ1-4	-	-	TGTGCCAGCAGTGAGTCTTACGGGAGGCGTATGGGTGAAAAACTGTTTTTT	CASSESYGRRMGEKLFF
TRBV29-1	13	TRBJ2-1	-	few	TGCAGCGTTCAGCGGCTCTCCTACAATGAGCAGTTCTTC	CSVQRLSYNEQFF
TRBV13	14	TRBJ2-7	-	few	TGTGCCAGCAGCTTAGGGTCGCCTTACAATGAGCAGTACTTC	CASSLGSPYNEQYF
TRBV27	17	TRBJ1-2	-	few	TGTGCCAGCAGTTCCGTAAAGGGCAGGGTCCCTAACTATGGCTACACCTTC	CASSSVKGRVPNYGYTF
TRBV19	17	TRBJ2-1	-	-	TGTGCCAGTAGTATACGGACGGCGGGCCTTTCCTACAATGAGCAGTTCTTC	CASSIRTAGLSYNEQFF
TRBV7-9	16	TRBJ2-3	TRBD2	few	TGTGCCAGCAGCTCCCCCGGGACTAGTGTCACAGATACGCAGTATTTT	CASSSPGTSVTDTQYF
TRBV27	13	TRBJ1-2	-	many	TGTGCCAGCAGTTTATCGGGGGCGCTTGGCTACACCTTC	CASSLSGALGYTF
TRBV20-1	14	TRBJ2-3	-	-	TGCAGTGCTAGAGGGCACAGGACCCCAGATACGCAGTATTTT	CSARGHRTPDTQYF
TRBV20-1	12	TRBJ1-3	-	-	TGCAGTGCCGCCGCCTCTGGAAACACCATATATTTT	CSAAASGNTIYF
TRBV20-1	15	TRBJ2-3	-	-	TGCAGTGCTAGCCAGGTACTAGCTGGCACAGATACGCAGTATTTT	CSASQVLAGTDTQYF
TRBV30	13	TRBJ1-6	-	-	TGTGCCTGGAGTTCAGAGAATAATTCCCCCCTCCACTTT	CAWSSENNSPLHF
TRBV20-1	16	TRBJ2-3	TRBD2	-	TGCAGTGCTAGGGTTCCGGGACTAGCGTTGACAGATACGCAGTATTTT	CSARVPGLALTDTQYF
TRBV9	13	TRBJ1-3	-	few	TGTGCCAGCAGCCCCCTCTCTGGAAACACCATATATTTT	CASSPLSGNTIYF
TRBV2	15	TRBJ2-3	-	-	TGTGCCAGCAGTCCAGCGGGTTCTAGCACAGATACGCAGTATTTT	CASSPAGSSTDTQYF
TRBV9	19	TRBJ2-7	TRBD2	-	TGTGCCAGCAGCGTAAGGCCCGGGACTAGCGGGAGATCCTACAATGAGCAGTACTTC	CASSVRPGTSGRSYNEQYF
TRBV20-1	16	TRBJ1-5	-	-	TGCAGTGCTAGAGGTGGAGGGGTACGCAGCAATCAGCCCCAGCATTTT	CSARGGGVRSNQPQHF
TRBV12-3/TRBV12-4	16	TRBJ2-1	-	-	TGTGCCAGCAGTTTAGGGCTAGTGGGCTCCTACAATGAGCAGTTCTTC	CASSLGLVGSYNEQFF
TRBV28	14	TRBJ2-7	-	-	TGTGCCAGCAGTTTATTCCTTGCGGGTTTCGAGCAGTACTTC	CASSLFLAGFEQYF
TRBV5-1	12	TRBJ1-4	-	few	TGCGCCAGCAGCTTCGCAAATGAAAAACTGTTTTTT	CASSFANEKLFF
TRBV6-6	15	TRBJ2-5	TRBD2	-	TGTGCCAGCAGTTACATTAGCGGGTACCAAGAGACCCAGTACTTC	CASSYISGYQETQYF
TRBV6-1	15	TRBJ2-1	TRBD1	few	TGTGCCAGCAGGGACAGGGGAGCCTCCTACAATGAGCAGTTCTTC	CASRDRGASYNEQFF
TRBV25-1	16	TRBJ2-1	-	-	TGTGCCAGCAGTGGCTTAGCGTGGAGCTCCTACAATGAGCAGTTCTTC	CASSGLAWSSYNEQFF
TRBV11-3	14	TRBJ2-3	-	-	TGTGCCAGCAGCCGACTCGGGGACACAGATACGCAGTATTTT	CASSRLGDTDTQYF
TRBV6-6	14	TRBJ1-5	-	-	TGTGCCAGCAGTGGGGCAACCCCCAATCAGCCCCAGCATTTT	CASSGATPNQPQHF
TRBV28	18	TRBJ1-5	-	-	TGTGCCAGCAGTTTAGGGCAGGGGATACCTTATAGCAATCAGCCCCAGCATTTT	CASSLGQGIPYSNQPQHF
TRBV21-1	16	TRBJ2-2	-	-	TGTGCCAGCAGCAAAGGGGGACTAGCGGCCACCGGGGAGCTGTTTTTT	CASSKGGLAATGELFF
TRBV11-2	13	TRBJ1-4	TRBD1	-	TGTGCCAGCAGCTCGGGACAGTTTGAAAAACTGTTTTTT	CASSSGQFEKLFF
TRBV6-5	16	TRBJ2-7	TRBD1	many	TGTGCCAGCAAAGGCGGTTCGGGACAGAGCTCCTACGAGCAGTACTTC	CASKGGSGQSSYEQYF
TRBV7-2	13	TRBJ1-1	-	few	TGTGCCAGCAGCTCGACGAGGGACACTGAAGCTTTCTTT	CASSSTRDTEAFF
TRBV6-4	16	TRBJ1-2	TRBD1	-	TGTGCCAGCAGTGACCCCCCGGACAGGGCTAACTATGGCTACACCTTC	CASSDPPDRANYGYTF
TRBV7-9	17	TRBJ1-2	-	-	TGTGCCAGCAGCCTAACGTCTTCACTTAACTGGAACTATGGCTACACCTTC	CASSLTSSLNWNYGYTF
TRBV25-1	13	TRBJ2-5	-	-	TGTGCCAGCAGGAGTCGGTCGAGAGAGACCCAGTACTTC	CASRSRSRETQYF
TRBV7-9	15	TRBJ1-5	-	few	TGTGCCAGCACCCCTCTGGCCCCAAACGCTCAGCCCCAGCATTTT	CASTPLAPNAQPQHF
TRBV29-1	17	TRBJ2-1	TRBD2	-	TGCAGACAAATTACACCGGGTAGCGGGAGGTGGTACAATGAGCAGTTCTTC	CRQITPGSGRWYNEQFF
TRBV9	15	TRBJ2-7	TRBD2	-	TGTGCCAGCACCCAAGGACTAGCGGCCTCCTACGAGCAGTACTTC	CASTQGLAASYEQYF
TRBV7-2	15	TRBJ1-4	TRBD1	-	TGTGCCAGCAGCTTCCGGGACAGGGCGAACGAAAAACTGTTTTTT	CASSFRDRANEKLFF
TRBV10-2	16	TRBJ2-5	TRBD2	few	TGCGCCAGCAGTGATTGGGCTAGCGGTACTCAAGAGACCCAGTACTTC	CASSDWASGTQETQYF
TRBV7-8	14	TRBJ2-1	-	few	TGTGCCAGCAGCTTTTATGTGGGAGCACCTGAGCAGTTCTTC	CASSFYVGAPEQFF
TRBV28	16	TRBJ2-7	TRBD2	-	TGTGCCAGCAGTCCCTCTGGCGGGAGGGGATCCTACGAGCAGTACTTC	CASSPSGGRGSYEQYF
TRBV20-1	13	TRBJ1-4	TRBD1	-	TGCAGTGCTACACAGGGGTATAGTGAAAAACTGTTTTTT	CSATQGYSEKLFF
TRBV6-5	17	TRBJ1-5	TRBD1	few	TGTGCCAGCAGTTATAAGCGGGACAGGGTCCAGGCACAGCCCCAGCATTTT	CASSYKRDRVQAQPQHF
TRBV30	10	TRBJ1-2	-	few	TGTGCCTGCAGGGTCTATGGCTACACCTTC	CACRVYGYTF
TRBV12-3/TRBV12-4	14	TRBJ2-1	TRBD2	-	TGTGCCAGCAGTTTATCGGGAGGGCTGGGTGAGCAGTTCTTC	CASSLSGGLGEQFF
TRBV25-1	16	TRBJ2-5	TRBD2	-	TGTGCCAGCAGTGAAGTCGGTAGCGGGGGACGAGAGACCCAGTACTTC	CASSEVGSGGRETQYF
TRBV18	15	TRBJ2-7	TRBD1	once	TGTGCCAGCTTCCCGGACAGGAGCTCCTACAATGAGCAGTACTTC	CASFPDRSSYNEQYF
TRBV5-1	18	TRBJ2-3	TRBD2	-	TGCGCCAGCAGCTTCCTTAGTCTAGCGGGGGGGCAGACAGATACGCAGTATTTT	CASSFLSLAGGQTDTQYF
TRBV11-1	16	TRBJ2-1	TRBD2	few	TGTGCCAGCAGCACCACCGGGACTAGGGGCCGCAATGAGCAGTTCTTC	CASSTTGTRGRNEQFF
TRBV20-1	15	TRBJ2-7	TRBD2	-	TGCAGTGCCCACGCCACTAGCGGGATTACCTACGAGCAGTACTTC	CSAHATSGITYEQYF
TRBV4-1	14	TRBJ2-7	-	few	TGCGCCAGCAGCCAAAGACTAGTCGACTACGAGCAGTACTTC	CASSQRLVDYEQYF
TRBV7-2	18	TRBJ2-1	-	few	TGTGCCAGCAGCTTAGCTCTCTGGGGCAGGACGGGTTACAATGAGCAGTTCTTC	CASSLALWGRTGYNEQFF